This T cell receptor beta chain was captured in a study of regulatory T cells in long-lasting Graves disease (dated by TCRdb to about 2021). In the study overall: Patients with newly diagnosed Graves' disease had been on antithyroid drugs for under 3 months. The study was registered as a clinical trial and conducted in China. TCR sequencing covered about 13 persistent and roughly 20 newly diagnosed Graves' disease patients, 33 samples in total. Peripheral blood TCR sequencing and RNA sequencing compared persistent Graves' disease patients with newly diagnosed Graves' disease patients. Here is what the overall study found, with its caveats: A larger number of public clonotypes was shared among persistent patients (approximately 2,500) than among newly diagnosed patients (around 870). The authors noted that the small sample size was a limitation that may lower accuracy. Compared with newly diagnosed patients, persistent Graves' disease patients had lower TCR Shannon entropy and fewer highly expanded clones, which suggests clonal expansion. Peripheral blood alone was examined, since thyroid tissue, which constituted the primary lesion, could not be accessed. Sequencing and analysis were limited to the TCR beta chain.

This sample's time point label indicates: newly diagnosed GD, antithyroid drugs for less than 3 months. For both TCR sequencing and RNA sequencing, RNA was extracted from PBMCs using TRIzol. Graves' disease was diagnosed according to American Thyroid Association guidelines. Patients were recruited from an endocrinology department in Xi'an, China. Each patient gave approximately 10 milliliters of peripheral blood, collected in an EDTA anticoagulant tube. Ficoll Paque Plus density gradient separation was used to isolate PBMCs, and no further T cell sorting was done. An Agilent 2100 Bioanalyzer and agarose gel were used to check RNA quality, while a NanoDrop 2000 measured RNA concentration. To prepare the library, multiplex PCR was applied. Sequenced on an Illumina HiSeq 4000. CDR3 regions were amplified by Arm-PCR with iRepertoire HTBI primers to construct TCR beta libraries. Before sequencing, the PCR products went through gel purification. The source study handled its data this way. A total of 62 TRBV and approximately 15 TRBJ segments were identified across samples and were used for gene usage analysis of CDR3 amino acid clonotypes. Filtered high-quality paired reads were merged into contigs using COPE and FqMerger. BLAST was used to align contigs to IMGT TRBV, TRBD and TRBJ reference genes, and CDR3 was defined according to IMGT. Clonotypes above 0.1% frequency were classified as highly expanded clones. Shannon entropy was used to measure repertoire diversity, and the Gini coefficient was used to measure V-J evenness. A clonotype found in more than one individual was treated as public. In-frame beta chains were kept once TCRdb had trimmed the public reads at Q25 with fastp and called clones with MiXCR. When rows share a CDR3 protein, they turn into one entry using the most common DNA and genes. These V and J calls rely on TCRdb rather than the paper's analysis. The sample profile shows about 430,000 distinct CDR3 sequences; approximately 16% of them were found once. The ten largest clones add up to roughly 8% of the sample.

This clonotype was counted at least ten times. It lacks a known antigen. Base quality data are lacking; no much larger clone is found one base away. This sample was shared with a second study, whose subject was T cells in Graves' hyperthyroidism and ophthalmopathy. The second study's authors report: Stable Graves' hyperthyroidism was defined as no progression to ophthalmopathy during 18 months of follow-up. The hyperthyroidism patients were between 18 and 65 years old and newly diagnosed, with a disease duration of less than 2 months. Any patient with an uncontrolled infection, another autoimmune disease, pregnancy or lactation was excluded. Diagnoses were based on clinical symptoms, serum thyroxine and TRAb, thyroid ultrasound and orbital computed tomography. For the first round of RT-PCR on the TCR CDR3, the HTBI primer set was used together with the Qiagen OneStep RT-PCR kit. Most expanded thyroid clonotypes (frequency above 0.001) were also found in blood, which suggests that blood repertoires may mirror thyroid immune responses. Ophthalmopathy was separated from stable hyperthyroidism by a 13 V-J signature model, with over 85% sensitivity and about 81% specificity obtained in cross-validation and 80%/75% obtained in testing. During validation, the model predicted progression to ophthalmopathy a median of about 6.3 months ahead of onset, with roughly 65% sensitivity and about 75% specificity. A discovery cohort of roughly 100 patients, roughly 45 with Graves' ophthalmopathy and 57 with stable Graves' hyperthyroidism, was used to find distinguishing TCR V-J signatures. Prospective prediction of ophthalmopathy was tested in an independent validation cohort of about 19 hyperthyroidism patients and some 17 patients who later progressed to ophthalmopathy. The approximately 90 discovery patients were divided at random into training and test sets in a 7:3 ratio. The study also compared thyroid tissue and blood T-cell repertoires from 6 or 7 Graves' hyperthyroidism patients. After blood sampling, hyperthyroidism patients were treated with methimazole at a starting dose of 30 mg daily, and ophthalmopathy patients were treated with high-dose intravenous methylprednisolone. Libraries were constructed in a second round of multiplex PCR, after which size selection and purification were carried out. The libraries were sequenced on an Illumina HiSeq2000 using paired-end 100 bp reads. SOAPnuke was used to process the raw data, throwing out any read that contained adapters or uncalled bases, had a mean Phred below 15, or lacked an exact constant-primer or identifier match. High-quality paired reads were merged using COPE v1.2.5, and each unique nucleotide sequence was defined as a clonotype. MiTCR v1.1 was used to align clonotypes to the IMGT TRBV, TRBD and TRBJ reference segments. The analysis included only V-J combinations with a frequency above 0.0001, which together covered around 99% of the repertoires. A TCS score was defined as the ratio of F50 (clonal expansion) to E x V (chaos), with BLOSUM62-based TCRdist applied between CDR3 peptides within each V-J. Welch's t-statistics and random forest reduced 450 to 600 V-J features to roughly 13, which were used in a naive Bayes classifier (R e1071). Sample size was not statistically predetermined, and blinding of investigators to group allocation was not performed. The paper reports TCR Vbeta CDR3 sequencing of roughly 140 peripheral blood samples: approximately 43 ophthalmopathy, 70 to 85 hyperthyroidism and 17 progressor patients.

This sequence originates from a middle-aged woman with Graves disease. Donor details come from another sample of the same person, matched by shared clones. The sample consisted of peripheral blood mononuclear cells (PBMCs), taken at new diagnosis, from a patient treated with antithyroid drugs.

The nucleotide sequence reads TGTGCCAGCAGTGAATATGGTAGCGAGCAGTACTTC. Its translation is CASSEYGSEQYF. This sequence uses TRBV6-1 and TRBJ2-7, with no D gene named confidently. CDR1 and CDR2 were assigned from the germline V gene as MNHNS and SASEGT. V and J lose 2 bases and 6 bases, and a span of 8 bases separates them. The CDR3 covers 12 residues, taking in both the cysteine and the phenylalanine. Kept here is only the CDR3 DNA, which spans 36 bases and is read in frame from base 1.